Listed below are T cell receptor beta chains from one sample, sequenced in a study of identical twins. TCRdb re-called the 5' RACE reads with MiXCR, one entry per CDR3 protein. This repertoire shows roughly 260,000 distinct CDR3 sequences, more than 13% found once; its top ten account for about 9%. What was sequenced was memory (CD45RO+) T cells sorted from blood. Receptors originate from a young woman in good health. Each CDR3 is given with its conserved first and last residue. Fields, in order: V gene, D gene, J gene, CDR3 length, clone size, CDR3 protein, CDR3 DNA. D genes are given only for firm matches. Clone size is shown for a subset of rows, as once, few, many or a class of expanded clone.

>TRBV20-1|TRBD2|TRBJ2-3|16|few
CSARDPSGRVSDTQYF
TGCAGTGCTAGAGACCCTAGCGGGAGGGTGTCAGATACGCAGTATTTT
>TRBV12-3/TRBV12-4|TRBD1|TRBJ1-5|15|many
CASSLRTGGNQPQHF
TGTGCCAGCAGTTTGCGGACAGGGGGCAATCAGCCCCAGCATTTT
>TRBV4-2|.|TRBJ1-3|17|.
CASSQLDGGGPGNTIYF
TGTGCCAGCAGCCAACTAGATGGGGGAGGCCCTGGAAACACCATATATTTT
>TRBV10-3|.|TRBJ1-1|13|few
CAINGGSNTEAFF
TGTGCCATCAATGGGGGATCGAACACTGAAGCTTTCTTT
>TRBV5-5|TRBD2|TRBJ2-4|15|.
CASRIHAGGENIQYF
TGTGCCAGCAGAATTCATGCGGGAGGAGAAAACATTCAGTACTTC
>TRBV12-3/TRBV12-4|TRBD2|TRBJ2-7|14|.
CASTLGLVTGEQYF
TGTGCCAGCACCCTCGGACTAGTTACGGGCGAGCAGTACTTC
>TRBV7-2|.|TRBJ2-5|13|many
CASSLTGTETQYF
TGTGCCAGCAGCTTAACCGGGACAGAGACCCAGTACTTC
>TRBV11-2|.|TRBJ2-3|10|.
CASSLDQQYF
TGTGCCAGCAGCTTAGATCAGCAGTATTTT
>TRBV20-1|TRBD1|TRBJ1-5|15|.
CSARRGTGVNQPQHF
TGCAGTGCTAGAAGGGGGACAGGGGTCAATCAGCCCCAGCATTTT
>TRBV5-4|TRBD2|TRBJ2-1|15|.
CASRGTSGWRNEQFF
TGTGCCAGCCGTGGGACTAGCGGGTGGCGGAATGAGCAGTTCTTC
>TRBV6-1|.|TRBJ2-6|15|few
CASAMGGTGANVLTF
TGTGCCAGCGCGATGGGAGGTACCGGGGCCAACGTCCTGACTTTC
>TRBV15|.|TRBJ2-5|15|many
CATSRDRRIQETQYF
TGTGCCACCAGCAGAGATAGACGGATACAAGAGACCCAGTACTTC
>TRBV6-2/TRBV6-3|.|TRBJ2-3|15|.
CASSYGGDNTDTQYF
TGTGCCAGCAGTTACGGGGGAGACAACACAGATACGCAGTATTTT
>TRBV4-1|.|TRBJ1-2|15|.
CASSSGGRGLYGYTF
TGCGCCAGCAGCTCGGGGGGACGGGGACTTTATGGCTACACCTTC
>TRBV9|.|TRBJ2-2|14|.
CASSQQRVTGELFF
TGTGCCAGCAGCCAACAACGGGTCACCGGGGAGCTGTTTTTT
>TRBV20-1|TRBD2|TRBJ2-7|14|.
CSARGGSGIYEQYF
TGCAGTGCTAGAGGGGGTAGCGGGATCTACGAGCAGTACTTC
>TRBV20-1|.|TRBJ2-4|16|many
CSARPNQGLAKNIQYF
TGCAGTGCTAGACCTAATCAGGGGCTAGCCAAAAACATTCAGTACTTC
>TRBV21-1|.|TRBJ1-1|13|.
CASSKAEVGAAFF
TGTGCCAGCAGCAAAGCGGAGGTCGGTGCGGCTTTCTTT
>TRBV20-1|.|TRBJ1-1|15|few
CSARRVQAINTEAFF
TGCAGTGCTAGGCGGGTTCAGGCGATTAACACTGAAGCTTTCTTT
>TRBV29-1|.|TRBJ2-3|11|few
CSVEIGDTQYF
TGCAGCGTTGAAATAGGAGATACGCAGTATTTT
>TRBV11-3|.|TRBJ2-1|18|few
CASSLVSYSGDGEGEQFF
TGTGCCAGCAGCTTGGTTTCGTATTCAGGGGACGGAGAGGGTGAGCAGTTCTTC
>TRBV11-2|.|TRBJ2-1|14|.
CASSLLSGYNEQFF
TGTGCCAGCAGCTTATTGTCAGGCTACAATGAGCAGTTCTTC
>TRBV5-1|.|TRBJ2-7|13|.
CASSSPGFYEQYF
TGCGCCAGCAGCTCCCCGGGTTTCTACGAGCAGTACTTC
>TRBV19|.|TRBJ2-3|11|many
CASSTEDTQYF
TGTGCCAGTAGTACGGAGGATACGCAGTATTTT
>TRBV20-1|TRBD1|TRBJ1-1|13|.
CSARGDRDTEAFF
TGCAGTGCTAGAGGGGACAGGGACACTGAAGCTTTCTTT
>TRBV29-1|TRBD2|TRBJ2-1|14|few
CSVARGRSYNEQFF
TGCAGCGTTGCGCGGGGGAGGTCCTACAATGAGCAGTTCTTC
>TRBV6-1|.|TRBJ2-7|15|few
CASSEASSGSYEQYF
TGTGCCAGCAGTGAAGCATCTTCGGGCTCCTACGAGCAGTACTTC
>TRBV5-1|.|TRBJ2-7|14|many
CASSLQGVGYEQYF
TGCGCCAGCAGCTTGCAGGGCGTCGGGTACGAGCAGTACTTC
>TRBV7-2|.|TRBJ2-1|12|many
CASSFPWNEQFF
TGTGCCAGCAGCTTCCCCTGGAATGAGCAGTTCTTC
>TRBV20-1|.|TRBJ2-7|18|many
CSASELGGVTQLSYEQYF
TGCAGTGCTAGCGAGTTAGGAGGGGTGACCCAACTATCCTACGAGCAGTACTTC
>TRBV5-1|.|TRBJ1-1|15|.
CASSPGAGRGTEAFF
TGCGCCAGCAGCCCTGGAGCGGGCAGAGGCACTGAAGCTTTCTTT
>TRBV7-9|TRBD1|TRBJ2-7|15|.
CASSSGQGARDEQYF
TGTGCCAGCAGCTCGGGGCAGGGGGCGCGGGACGAGCAGTACTTC
>TRBV5-6|.|TRBJ1-4|14|many
CASSLEEKDEKLFF
TGTGCCAGCAGCTTGGAGGAAAAGGATGAAAAACTGTTTTTT
>TRBV19|TRBD1|TRBJ2-1|15|.
CASSKWDRVSNEQFF
TGTGCCAGTAGTAAGTGGGACAGGGTCTCCAATGAGCAGTTCTTC
>TRBV29-1|.|TRBJ2-3|11|.
CSVGWQDTQYF
TGCAGCGTCGGGTGGCAAGATACGCAGTATTTT
>TRBV20-1|.|TRBJ1-3|15|many
CSANADPVSGNTIYF
TGCAGTGCCAACGCTGACCCAGTCTCTGGAAACACCATATATTTT
>TRBV10-2|.|TRBJ2-7|12|.
CASRVGTSEQYF
TGCGCCAGCAGGGTAGGAACAAGCGAGCAGTACTTC
>TRBV7-9|.|TRBJ2-1|14|.
CASSSTALHNEQFF
TGTGCCAGCAGCTCAACCGCCCTCCACAATGAGCAGTTCTTC